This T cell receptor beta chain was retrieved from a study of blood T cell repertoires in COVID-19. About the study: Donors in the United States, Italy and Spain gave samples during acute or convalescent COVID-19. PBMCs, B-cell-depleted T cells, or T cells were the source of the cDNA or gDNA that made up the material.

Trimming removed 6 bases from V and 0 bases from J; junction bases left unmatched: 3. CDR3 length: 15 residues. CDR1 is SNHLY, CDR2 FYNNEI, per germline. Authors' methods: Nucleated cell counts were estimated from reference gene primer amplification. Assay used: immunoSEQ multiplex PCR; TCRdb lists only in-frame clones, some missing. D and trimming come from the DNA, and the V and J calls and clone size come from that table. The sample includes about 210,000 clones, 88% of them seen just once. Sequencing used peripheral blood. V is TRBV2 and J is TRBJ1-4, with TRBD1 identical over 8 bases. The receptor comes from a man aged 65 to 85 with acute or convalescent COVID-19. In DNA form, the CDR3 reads TGTGCCAGCAGGGCGGACAGGGCAACTAATGAAAAACTGTTTTTT. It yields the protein CASRADRATNEKLFF.